Listed below are T cell receptor beta chains from one sample, sequenced in a study of T cells in Graves' hyperthyroidism and ophthalmopathy. TCRdb reprocessed the multiplex PCR reads via MiXCR and lists one record per CDR3 protein. The sample holds roughly 520,000 distinct CDR3 sequences; around a quarter are singletons and the top ten take 11%. The sample consisted of blood. These TCRs come from a woman aged 30 to 39 with Graves' ophthalmopathy. Both conserved end residues are part of each CDR3. A D gene is named only where the DNA matches it firmly. Not every row has a clone size; where given, it reads once, few, many or a size class.

size: many
D: NA
V: TRBV6-1
J: TRBJ1-1
CDR3: CASSATRDTEAFF
DNA: TGTGCCAGCAGTGCTACGAGGGACACTGAAGCTTTCTTT

size: NA
D: NA
V: TRBV6-2/TRBV6-3
J: TRBJ1-1
CDR3: CASSYRREGTEAFF
DNA: TGTGCCAGCAGTTACCGACGGGAGGGAACTGAAGCTTTCTTT

size: many
D: NA
V: TRBV12-3/TRBV12-4
J: TRBJ1-2
CDR3: CASSSTGIENYGYTF
DNA: TGTGCCAGCAGTTCAACAGGGATCGAAAACTATGGCTACACCTTC

size: many
D: TRBD1
V: TRBV30
J: TRBJ1-2
CDR3: CAWATGTGRLSYGYTF
DNA: TGTGCCTGGGCTACCGGGACAGGGAGGCTAAGCTATGGCTACACCTTC

size: NA
D: TRBD1
V: TRBV20-1
J: TRBJ2-7
CDR3: CSAPPPRQGGEQYF
DNA: TGCAGTGCTCCTCCTCCCAGACAGGGCGGCGAGCAGTACTTC

size: NA
D: NA
V: TRBV12-3/TRBV12-4
J: TRBJ2-7
CDR3: CAISTTQVGEQYF
DNA: TGTGCCATCAGCACAACCCAGGTCGGCGAGCAGTACTTC

size: many
D: NA
V: TRBV18
J: TRBJ1-3
CDR3: CASSSGRLGSGNTIYF
DNA: TGTGCCAGCTCATCGGGACGTCTTGGCTCTGGAAACACCATATATTTT

size: many
D: TRBD1
V: TRBV28
J: TRBJ2-4
CDR3: CASSAGTGKNIQYF
DNA: TGTGCCAGCAGTGCCGGGACAGGGAAAAACATTCAGTACTTC

size: few
D: TRBD1
V: TRBV12-3/TRBV12-4
J: TRBJ2-2
CDR3: CAISLGTGNTGELFF
DNA: TGTGCCATCAGCTTAGGGACAGGGAACACCGGGGAGCTGTTTTTT

size: many
D: NA
V: TRBV19
J: TRBJ1-2
CDR3: CASSIEFPEATDPHSYGYTF
DNA: TGTGCCAGTAGTATAGAGTTTCCGGAGGCGACAGATCCCCACAGCTATGGCTACACCTTC

size: many
D: TRBD1
V: TRBV14
J: TRBJ1-1
CDR3: CASSQASGGLPISPEAFF
DNA: TGTGCCAGCAGCCAGGCTTCAGGGGGTTTACCCATCTCCCCTGAAGCTTTCTTT

size: many
D: NA
V: TRBV12-3/TRBV12-4
J: TRBJ1-2
CDR3: CASSPSPRGPHYGYTF
DNA: TGTGCCAGCAGTCCGAGTCCCCGGGGGCCCCACTATGGCTACACCTTC

size: few
D: NA
V: TRBV30
J: TRBJ1-3
CDR3: CAWGVSSSGNTIYF
DNA: TGTGCCTGGGGGGTTTCGAGCTCTGGAAACACCATATATTTT

size: NA
D: NA
V: TRBV28
J: TRBJ2-2
CDR3: CASSAGLDTGELFF
DNA: TGTGCCAGCAGTGCTGGACTCGACACCGGGGAGCTGTTTTTT

size: many
D: NA
V: TRBV3-1
J: TRBJ2-5
CDR3: CASSVVPTSQETQYF
DNA: TGTGCCAGCAGCGTCGTTCCGACTAGTCAAGAGACCCAGTACTTC

size: few
D: NA
V: TRBV6-1
J: TRBJ1-5
CDR3: CASSEVWGVGNQPQHF
DNA: TGTGCCAGCAGTGAAGTGTGGGGGGTTGGCAATCAGCCCCAGCATTTT

size: many
D: NA
V: TRBV6-1
J: TRBJ2-7
CDR3: CASSPQNYYEQYF
DNA: TGTGCCAGCAGCCCACAAAATTACTACGAGCAGTACTTC

size: NA
D: NA
V: TRBV27
J: TRBJ2-7
CDR3: CASRLGELSYEQYF
DNA: TGTGCCAGCAGATTGGGGGAGCTGTCCTACGAGCAGTACTTC

size: many
D: TRBD2
V: TRBV29-1
J: TRBJ2-2
CDR3: CSVVAGGSTGELFF
DNA: TGCAGCGTTGTAGCGGGGGGTTCCACCGGGGAGCTGTTTTTT

size: once
D: NA
V: TRBV7-9
J: TRBJ1-1
CDR3: CASSSPLWVNTEAFF
DNA: TGTGCCAGCAGCTCCCCGTTATGGGTCAACACTGAAGCTTTCTTT

size: NA
D: TRBD1
V: TRBV20-1
J: TRBJ2-4
CDR3: CSAGTVERGGSIQYF
DNA: TGCAGTGCCGGGACAGTGGAAAGGGGTGGATCCATTCAGTACTTC

size: NA
D: NA
V: TRBV19
J: TRBJ1-1
CDR3: CASSTRWGNTEAFF
DNA: TGTGCCAGTAGTACCCGTTGGGGGAACACTGAAGCTTTCTTT

size: NA
D: TRBD2
V: TRBV20-1
J: TRBJ2-7
CDR3: CSTSGGTGEQYF
DNA: TGCAGCACTAGCGGGGGGACAGGGGAGCAGTACTTC

size: NA
D: TRBD1
V: TRBV12-3/TRBV12-4
J: TRBJ1-2
CDR3: CASSRGQGVAGYTF
DNA: TGTGCCAGCAGTCGAGGACAGGGCGTTGCTGGCTACACCTTC

size: many
D: TRBD2
V: TRBV10-1
J: TRBJ2-2
CDR3: CASSETSGGAANTGELFF
DNA: TGCGCCAGCAGTGAGACTAGCGGGGGCGCAGCGAACACCGGGGAGCTGTTTTTT

size: many
D: NA
V: TRBV6-5
J: TRBJ1-3
CDR3: CASSYSGRPSSGNTIYF
DNA: TGTGCCAGCAGTTACTCGGGACGGCCAAGCTCTGGAAACACCATATATTTT

size: few
D: TRBD1
V: TRBV20-1
J: TRBJ2-2
CDR3: CSANSQGDTGELFF
DNA: TGCAGTGCTAACTCGCAGGGGGACACCGGGGAGCTGTTTTTT

size: NA
D: NA
V: TRBV28
J: TRBJ2-5
CDR3: CASSDRTIQETQYF
DNA: TGTGCCAGCTCCGACAGGACAATCCAAGAGACCCAGTACTTC

size: NA
D: NA
V: TRBV14
J: TRBJ2-7
CDR3: CASSQGWPGPYEQYF
DNA: TGTGCCAGCAGCCAAGGGTGGCCAGGCCCCTACGAGCAGTACTTC

size: many
D: NA
V: TRBV7-2
J: TRBJ2-7
CDR3: CASSLARGAGRSDEQYF
DNA: TGTGCCAGCAGCTTAGCGCGAGGGGCAGGGAGATCGGACGAGCAGTACTTC

size: many
D: NA
V: TRBV5-1
J: TRBJ2-7
CDR3: CASSLEGVSYEQYF
DNA: TGCGCCAGCAGCTTGGAGGGTGTCTCCTACGAGCAGTACTTC

size: NA
D: TRBD2
V: TRBV20-1
J: TRBJ2-3
CDR3: CSARDRVFSGGAADTQYF
DNA: TGCAGTGCTAGAGATCGAGTTTTTAGCGGGGGGGCTGCAGATACGCAGTATTTT

size: many
D: NA
V: TRBV7-8
J: TRBJ1-2
CDR3: CASSVQDFYGYTF
DNA: TGTGCCAGCAGCGTACAGGACTTCTATGGCTACACCTTC

size: NA
D: NA
V: TRBV20-1
J: TRBJ1-1
CDR3: CSVTGTNTEAFF
DNA: TGCAGTGTCACGGGAACGAACACTGAAGCTTTCTTT

size: many
D: NA
V: TRBV29-1
J: TRBJ2-7
CDR3: CSVEDPNRVSEEQYF
DNA: TGCAGCGTTGAAGATCCGAACAGGGTTTCAGAAGAGCAGTACTTC

size: NA
D: NA
V: TRBV10-3
J: TRBJ2-2
CDR3: CAISGRTATTGELFF
DNA: TGTGCCATCAGTGGGAGGACGGCGACCACCGGGGAGCTGTTTTTT

size: many
D: NA
V: TRBV2
J: TRBJ2-2
CDR3: CAPGVGTGELFF
DNA: TGTGCTCCCGGGGTGGGCACCGGGGAGCTGTTTTTT

size: few
D: NA
V: TRBV29-1
J: TRBJ1-1
CDR3: CSVEDWGTEAFF
DNA: TGCAGCGTTGAAGACTGGGGGACTGAAGCTTTCTTT

size: many
D: NA
V: TRBV15
J: TRBJ2-7
CDR3: CATSRDQPAEQYF
DNA: TGTGCCACCAGCAGAGATCAGCCCGCGGAGCAGTACTTC

size: NA
D: NA
V: TRBV7-8
J: TRBJ2-5
CDR3: CASSSRGVETQYF
DNA: TGTGCCAGCAGCTCCAGGGGGGTAGAGACCCAGTACTTC

size: few
D: NA
V: TRBV5-1
J: TRBJ2-2
CDR3: CASSLQVSGSTGELFF
DNA: TGCGCCAGCAGCTTGCAAGTCAGTGGGTCCACCGGGGAGCTGTTTTTT

size: NA
D: TRBD1
V: TRBV20-1
J: TRBJ2-5
CDR3: CSARTGTHRQETQYF
DNA: TGCAGTGCTCGGACAGGGACCCACCGCCAAGAGACCCAGTACTTC

size: many
D: NA
V: TRBV7-2
J: TRBJ2-2
CDR3: CASSLYYTGELFF
DNA: TGTGCCAGCAGCTTATATTACACCGGGGAGCTGTTTTTT

size: many
D: NA
V: TRBV9
J: TRBJ2-7
CDR3: CASSVEQGYEQYF
DNA: TGTGCCAGCAGCGTAGAACAGGGCTACGAGCAGTACTTC